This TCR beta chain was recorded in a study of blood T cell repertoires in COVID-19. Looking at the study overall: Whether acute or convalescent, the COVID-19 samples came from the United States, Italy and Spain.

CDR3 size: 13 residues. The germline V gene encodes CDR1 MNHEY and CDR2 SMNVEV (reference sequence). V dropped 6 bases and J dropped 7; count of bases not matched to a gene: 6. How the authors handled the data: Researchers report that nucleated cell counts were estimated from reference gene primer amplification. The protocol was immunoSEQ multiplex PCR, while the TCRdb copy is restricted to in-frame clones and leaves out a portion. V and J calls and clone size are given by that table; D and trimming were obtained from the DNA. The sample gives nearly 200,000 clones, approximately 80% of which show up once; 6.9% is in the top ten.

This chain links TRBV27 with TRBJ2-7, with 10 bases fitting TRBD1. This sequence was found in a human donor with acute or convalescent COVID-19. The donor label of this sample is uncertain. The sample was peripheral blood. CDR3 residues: CASSRDRGDEQYF. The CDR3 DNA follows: TGTGCCAGCAGCCGGGACAGGGGTGATGAGCAGTACTTC.